These 7 T cell receptor beta chains were all obtained from the same sample, sequenced in a study of blood T cell repertoires in COVID-19. Sequenced by immunoSEQ multiplex PCR; TCRdb stores in-frame clones only, minus some. The table has 200,000 to 250,000 clones, under 85% seen once. Sequenced material: peripheral blood. The receptors derive from a woman older than 75 with COVID-19, enrolled during active disease.

This chain links TRBV18 with TRBJ1-3; 11 bases are a match to TRBD1. This CDR3 has 14 residues. Trimming at V came to 8 bases and at J to 3 bases, leaving 3 bases not matched to a gene. CDR1 KGHSH and CDR2 LQKENI come from the germline V gene. The CDR3 sequence is CASGQGADGNTIYF. CDR3 sequence (DNA): TGTGCCAGCGGACAGGGGGCTGATGGAAACACCATATATTTT.

The J gene is TRBJ2-5, the V gene TRBV6-5, with D tentatively TRBD2 (5 bases). Deletions cut 5 bases from V and 2 bases from J, with 12 bases between. CDR1 is MNHEY and CDR2 is SVGAGI in the germline V gene. The CDR3 runs 14 residues. CDR3 in amino acids: CASSLTGKQETQYF. In DNA, the CDR3 is TGTGCCAGCAGTCTAACGGGAAAACAAGAGACCCAGTACTTC.

The CDR3 loop is CASGLGQAGYEQYF. CDR3 sequence (DNA): TGCGCCAGCGGTTTGGGACAGGCAGGGTACGAGCAGTACTTC. The chain carries TRBV4-1 and TRBJ2-7; 8 bases are shared with TRBD1. CDR3 length: 14 residues. Germline V lookup: CDR1 MGHRA, CDR2 YSYEKL. V was pared by 8 bases and J by 4 bases, with 10 bases of the junction left unmatched.

The chain joins TRBV9 to TRBJ2-5, with unresolved D. CDR3 length: 14 residues. In germline, CDR1 is SGDLS, CDR2 YYNGEE. Trimming stripped 7 bases from V and 4 bases from J, with 17 bases between. The CDR3 DNA reads as TGTGCCAGCTCTTGGGCCACATCAGGAGAGACCCAGTACTTC. As protein: CASSWATSGETQYF.

The V gene is TRBV3-1 (or the pseudogene TRBV3-2), the J gene TRBJ2-7; no clear D. V lost 3 bases, J lost 7 bases, and 10 bases lay in between. Germline values: CDR1 LGHDT, CDR2 YNNKEL (reference sequence). The CDR3 covers 12 residues. CDR3 in DNA: TGTGCCAGCAGCCAGCCAGACGGGGAGCAGTACTTC. It yields the protein CASSQPDGEQYF.

A single count supports this clone. The V call is TRBV19, the J call TRBJ1-4, with TRBD1 identical over 9 bases. J gave up 8 bases and V 9 bases, and 7 bases lay outside the gene matches. Germline CDR1 is LNHDA and CDR2 is SQIVND (reference sequence). CDR3 length: 13 amino acids. For the CDR3, the DNA is TGTGCCAGCTGGGGACAGGGAATCGAAAAACTGTTTTTT. Translated: CASWGQGIEKLFF.

The chain uses TRBV6-5 and TRBJ1-1, with TRBD1 matching 8 bases. Germline V gene sequence: CDR1 MNHEY, CDR2 SVGAGI. V lost 6 bases, J lost 5 bases, and 11 bases stayed unmatched. This CDR3 region has 15 residues. The DNA of the CDR3 is TGTGCCAGCAGGCCCCTCGGACAGGGAGGAACTGAAGCTTTCTTT. It encodes CASRPLGQGGTEAFF.